The source of this T cell receptor (beta chain) is a study of T cell changes during pregnancy in multiple sclerosis. Assay: immunoSEQ multiplex PCR; the TCRdb copy retains only in-frame clones and omits some. The sample includes fewer than 65,000 clones, 93% seen only once; the top ten take around 1.9%. Germline loops: CDR1 LNHDA, CDR2 SQIVND (reference sequence). The CDR3 loop spans 15 amino acids. The V gene lost 5 bases and the J gene lost 1 base, with 15 bases spanning the gap. This clone was counted once. This TCR was recovered from a female donor with multiple sclerosis, enrolled in a pregnancy study. This specimen consisted of peripheral blood, obtained in the second trimester of pregnancy. The chain employs TRBV19 and TRBJ2-7, with D possibly being TRBD2 (6 bases). The DNA for the CDR3 is TGTGCCAGTAGTTGGGGACTGGACTGGTCCTACGAGCAGTACTTC. It translates to CASSWGLDWSYEQYF.